The source of this T cell receptor (beta chain) is a study of CD8 T cell repertoires and HIV-1 epitope variants. Across the whole study: Tested: three Gag epitope families, Nef HW9 and YT9.

Study outcomes and limitations: Of under ten antigen-specific beta clonotypes, six appeared to cross-react with escape variants. This assay reports beta chains of antigen-expanded cells, not T cell function. The TAALDMSHF plasma variant had no responses, unlike KF9 (roughly five clonotypes) and HW9 (one).

Assay used: immunoSEQ multiplex PCR; TCRdb lists only in-frame clones, some missing. The sample gives approximately 90,000 clones, roughly four fifths of which show up once; roughly 25% is in the top ten. A remark on this clone: Its antigen remains unknown.

Sequences were obtained from uncultured baseline CD8+ T cells from peripheral blood mononuclear cells (PBMCs). The TCR sequence derives from a male donor with HIV.

The CDR3 spells CASTREGARGYGYTF. DNA of the CDR3: TGTGCCAGCACGAGGGAGGGGGCCAGGGGTTATGGCTACACCTTC. V and J are TRBV9 and TRBJ1-2; 7 bases line up with TRBD1. This CDR3 spans 15 amino acids. The V gene end was trimmed by 6 bases and the J gene end by 5 bases; junction bases not matched to a gene: 13. The germline CDR1 and CDR2 sequences are SGDLS and YYNGEE.